The present T cell receptor (beta chain) was sequenced within a study of shared clonotypes between healthy human individuals. The assay was immunoSEQ multiplex PCR, and TCRdb's table has in-frame clones only and misses some. Of under 2,000,000 clones listed, just under 95% are singletons. Trimming left V 0 bases short and J 8 bases short, with 16 bases between. CDR3 length: 15 residues. Germline V CDR1 and CDR2: LGHNA, YSLEER. CD45RO-negative CD8 cells positively selected for CCR7 made up the naive population, which excluded terminally differentiated effector memory CD45RA+ cells. The receptor comes from a man aged 18 to 30 in good health. Sequenced: naive CD8+ T cells sorted from blood. This chain connects TRBV4-3 to TRBJ1-2; D not resolved. DNA of the CDR3: TGCGCCAGCAGCCAAGACTACTCCGAGACGTCGGGCTACACCTTC. Its translation is CASSQDYSETSGYTF.